One sample yielded the 20 T cell receptor beta chains listed below, sequenced in a study of blood T cell repertoires in COVID-19. TCRdb keeps only in-frame clones here, not all; method: immunoSEQ multiplex PCR. Among about 130,000 clones, over 70% were seen once, and the ten largest hold 20% to 25%. Sequenced sample: peripheral blood. The receptors were sampled from an elderly man with acute or convalescent COVID-19.

This clone was recorded many times. This rearrangement joins TRBV19 to TRBJ1-2; D call uncertain. Germline V gene data show CDR1 as LNHDA and CDR2 as SQIVND (reference sequence). This CDR3 has 15 amino acids. Trimming removed 0 bases at V and 4 bases at J, with 12 bases between. The CDR3 nucleotides read TGTGCCAGTAGTATAGAGACTACAAGATTCTATGGCTACACCTTC. Translating gives CASSIETTRFYGYTF.

The CDR3 region has the DNA TGTGCCAGCAGCCCGAGGACTGGAAGTAAAGCTTTCTTT. Protein: CASSPRTGSKAFF. This rearrangement joins TRBV7-9 to TRBJ1-1; no clear D. There are 13 residues in the CDR3. Germline V CDR1 and CDR2: SEHNR, FQNEAQ (reference sequence). Trimming shortened V by 5 bases and J by 9 bases, and 16 bases separated the two germline ends.

This clone has only one observation. The chain joins TRBV3-1 (or the pseudogene TRBV3-2) to TRBJ2-5, with D possibly matching TRBD2 (5 bases). V lost 0 bases and J lost 9, with 8 bases in between. The CDR3 length is 12 residues. Germline CDR1 and CDR2: LGHDT and YNNKEL (reference sequence). The CDR3 spells CASSQEMRAQYF. The CDR3 DNA sequence: TGTGCCAGCAGCCAAGAAATGCGGGCCCAGTACTTC.

V and J are TRBV5-1 and TRBJ1-1; no firm D call. CDR3 size: 14 residues. CDR1 is SGHRS and CDR2 is YFSETQ in the germline V gene. V shed 1 base and J shed 0 bases, with 7 bases lying between them. This CDR3 reads CASSLQHMNTEAFF. The CDR3 region has the DNA TGCGCCAGCAGCTTGCAACATATGAACACTGAAGCTTTCTTT.

This chain links TRBV5-4 with TRBJ2-7, with 8 bases identical to TRBD1. Trimming at V came to 1 base and at J to 7 bases, leaving 7 bases not matched to a gene. This CDR3 spans 14 amino acids. Germline CDR1 is SGHNT and CDR2 is YYREEE (reference sequence). The CDR3 protein is CASSLSQGAGEQYF. For the CDR3, the DNA is TGTGCCAGCAGCTTGAGCCAGGGGGCAGGGGAGCAGTACTTC.

The count of this clone is one. CDR3 coding DNA: TGCGCCAGCAGCTCGTTCGGCGGGGCTTATGAAAAACTGTTTTTT. Translation gives CASSSFGGAYEKLFF. This chain links TRBV5-1 with TRBJ1-4, with D tentatively TRBD1 (5 bases). The ends were cut back, 3 bases at V and 6 bases at J, with 15 bases in the middle. This CDR3 region has 15 residues. From germline, CDR1 is SGHRS and CDR2 YFSETQ.

The rearrangement joins TRBV5-1 to TRBJ2-1, with 7 bases fitting TRBD1. V lost 5 bases and J lost 6; bases outside the gene matches: 11. The germline gives CDR1 SGHRS, CDR2 YFSETQ. The CDR3 consists of 15 residues. The chain's CDR3 is CASRQGTDGINEQFF. The CDR3 DNA is TGCGCCAGCAGACAGGGGACGGATGGGATCAATGAGCAGTTCTTC.

There are a few counts of this clone. The rearrangement uses TRBV5-4 and TRBJ1-2, with unresolved D. CDR1 is SGHNT and CDR2 is YYREEE in the germline V gene (reference sequence). V lost 4 bases and J 8 bases, leaving 15 bases between the germline ends. The CDR3 extends over 13 amino acids. The CDR3 sequence: CASSPTRSGGYTF. CDR3 in DNA: TGTGCCAGCAGCCCCACGAGGTCGGGAGGCTACACCTTC.

The genes are TRBV7-9 and TRBJ2-1, with 10 nucleotides matching TRBD1. CDR3 size: 14 residues. CDR1 is SEHNR and CDR2 is FQNEAQ in the germline V gene (reference sequence). V dropped 6 bases and J dropped 8; count of bases not matched to a gene: 7. This CDR3 is CASSSGQGRYEQFF. CDR3 nucleotides: TGTGCCAGCAGTTCGGGACAGGGGCGCTATGAGCAGTTCTTC.

This sequence joins TRBV7-2 and TRBJ2-7, with TRBD1 as a possible D gene (5 bases). Germline V gene lookup returns CDR1 SGHTA and CDR2 FQGNSA. Trimming left V 2 bases short and J 3 bases short, with 14 bases between. This CDR3 region has 15 residues. The CDR3 region has the DNA TGTGCCAGCAGCTTAATCGGTGCAGGGTACTACGAGCAGTACTTC. It encodes CASSLIGAGYYEQYF.

Concerning this clone itself: This sample includes further DNA sequences coding for the same CDR3. The chain carries TRBV5-6 and TRBJ1-5, with 7 bases lining up with TRBD1. Germline V gene data show CDR1 as SGHDT and CDR2 as YYEEEE. This CDR3 has 14 amino acids. The junction had 3 bases not matched to a gene; V was cut back by 0 bases and J by 6 bases. The DNA of the CDR3 is TGTGCCAGCAGCTTGGGCCAGGGGGGTCAGCCCCAGCATTTT. It yields the protein CASSLGQGGQPQHF.

The chain couples TRBV6-5 to TRBJ1-3; perhaps TRBD1 as D (6 bases). The CDR3 totals 13 residues. Germline V gene data show CDR1 as MNHEY and CDR2 as SVGAGI. Trimming cost V 5 bases and J 8 bases, with 13 bases left between them. This chain's CDR3 is CASSPTGRHTIYF. The CDR3 bases are TGTGCCAGCAGTCCGACAGGCCGGCACACCATATATTTT.

The rearrangement uses TRBV27 and TRBJ2-5; 8 bases align to TRBD1. The CDR3 sequence is 13 residues long. After removal of 5 bases from V and 9 bases from J, the junction contained 8 bases not matched to a gene. Germline V gene lookup returns CDR1 MNHEY and CDR2 SMNVEV (reference sequence). CDR3 DNA sequence: TGTGCCAGCAGTAGGACAGGGCTTGTGGCCCAGTACTTC. This translates into CASSRTGLVAQYF.

This chain links TRBV4-2 with TRBJ1-1, with D tentatively TRBD1 (5 bases). Germline V gene sequence: CDR1 LGHNA, CDR2 YNFKEQ. Trimming cost V 0 bases and J 0 bases, with 8 bases left between them. This CDR3 is 15 amino acids long. CDR3 nucleotides: TGTGCCAGCAGCCAAGACGCCAGGGTGAACACTGAAGCTTTCTTT. It translates to CASSQDARVNTEAFF.

V gene TRBV15 combines with J gene TRBJ2-5, with 9 bases fitting TRBD1. CDR1 LNHNV and CDR2 YYDKDF come from the germline V gene (reference sequence). J lost 5 bases, V lost 5 bases, and 6 bases had no gene match. This CDR3 is 14 amino acids long. CDR3 residues: CATSLGTGLETQYF. The CDR3 coding sequence is TGTGCCACCAGCCTCGGGACAGGGCTGGAGACCCAGTACTTC.

The CDR3 DNA follows: TGTGCCAGCTCACCGCCTCCGGGACAGGGGAAATACGAGCAGTACTTC. This gives the protein CASSPPPGQGKYEQYF. V gene TRBV18 combines with J gene TRBJ2-7, with TRBD1 identical over 10 bases. The V gene end was trimmed by 3 bases and the J gene end by 4 bases; junction bases not matched to a gene: 9. This CDR3 spans 16 amino acids. Germline values: CDR1 KGHSH, CDR2 LQKENI.

The gene calls are TRBV6-5 and TRBJ1-1; no reliable D call. Trimming removed 7 bases at V and 7 bases at J, with 13 bases between. The CDR3 extends over 12 amino acids. Germline V gives CDR1 MNHEY, CDR2 SVGAGI. CDR3 nucleotides: TGTGCCAGCATCGGACTGATCGGTGAAGCTTTCTTT. Protein product: CASIGLIGEAFF.

This clone was seen just once. This sequence joins TRBV7-9 and TRBJ2-7; 12 bases are shared with TRBD1. Looked up from germline, CDR1 is SEHNR and CDR2 is FQNEAQ (reference sequence). This CDR3 region has 15 residues. V was clipped by 7 bases and J by 5 bases; unmatched bases: 9. Here the CDR3 DNA reads TGTGCCAGCACCCCGGGACAGGGGGCACCCCACGAGCAGTACTTC. Residues: CASTPGQGAPHEQYF.

The chain links TRBV5-6 to TRBJ1-2, with D possibly TRBD1 on 6 matching bases. The CDR3 runs to 16 residues. Germline loops: CDR1 SGHDT, CDR2 YYEEEE. V lost 3 bases and J lost 0, with 15 bases in between. This chain's CDR3 is CASSSLSTGTNYGYTF. The DNA of the CDR3 is TGTGCCAGCAGCTCCCTCTCAACAGGGACTAACTATGGCTACACCTTC.

The gene calls are TRBV27 and TRBJ2-7; TRBD1 is a possible D gene (6 bases). CDR3 length: 16 residues. Deletions cut 5 bases from V and 4 bases from J, with 21 bases between. The V gene's germline CDR1 is MNHEY and CDR2 SMNVEV (reference sequence). The CDR3 sequence is CASSPRGLGKEYEQYF. The CDR3 coding sequence is TGTGCCAGCAGTCCCAGGGGCCTAGGCAAAGAATACGAGCAGTACTTC.